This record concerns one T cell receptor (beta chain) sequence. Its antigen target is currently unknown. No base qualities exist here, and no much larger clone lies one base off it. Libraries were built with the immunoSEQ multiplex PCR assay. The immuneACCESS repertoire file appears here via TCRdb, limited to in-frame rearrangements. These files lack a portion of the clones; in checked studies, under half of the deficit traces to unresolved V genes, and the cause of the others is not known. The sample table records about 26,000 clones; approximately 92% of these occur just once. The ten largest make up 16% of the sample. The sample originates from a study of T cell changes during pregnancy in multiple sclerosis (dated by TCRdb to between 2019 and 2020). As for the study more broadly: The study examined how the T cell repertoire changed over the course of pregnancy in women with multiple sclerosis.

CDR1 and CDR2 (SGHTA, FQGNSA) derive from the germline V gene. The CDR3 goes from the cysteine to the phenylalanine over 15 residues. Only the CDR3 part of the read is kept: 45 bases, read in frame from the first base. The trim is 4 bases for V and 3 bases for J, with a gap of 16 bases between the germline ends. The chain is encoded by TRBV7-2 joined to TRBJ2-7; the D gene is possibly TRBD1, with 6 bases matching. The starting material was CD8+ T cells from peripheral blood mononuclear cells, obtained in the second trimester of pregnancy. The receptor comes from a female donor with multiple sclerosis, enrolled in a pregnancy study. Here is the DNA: TGTGCCAGCAGCTCAGGGGCCGGGACCCGCTACGAGCAGTACTTC. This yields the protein CASSSGAGTRYEQYF.